The TCR beta chain described here comes from a study of cytomegalovirus exposure and HLA in healthy donors. Overall study: Some 200 million T cells yielded 100 million or so unique TCR beta sequences, as an earlier analysis found. Findings and caveats of the study: Looking again later, the authors saw that most CMV-associated TCR beta chains seemed HLA-restricted. TCR beta V segments were, for the most part, productive about 87% or about 30% of the time in an earlier analysis.

Primers included in the PCR were 60 Vbeta and 13 Jbeta primers. Clones were read by immunoSEQ multiplex PCR, and TCRdb kept only the in-frame ones, dropping some. The data contain 150,000 to 200,000 clones, more than 60% of them singletons. A word on this clone: Its antigen remains unknown.

This CDR3 region has 16 residues. V was pared by 1 base and J by 4 bases, with 17 bases between. Germline-derived CDR1 and CDR2 are SNHLY and FYNNEI. When sampled, the donors appeared nominally healthy, though they likely had unrecorded immune exposures. This TCR was sampled from a male donor in good health and CMV-seronegative. The rearrangement joins TRBV2 to TRBJ2-7; D possibly corresponds to TRBD2 (6 bases). Material for sequencing was PBMCs. The CDR3 DNA reads as TGTGCCAGCAGTGAAGAGGGCGGCGGGGTTGGGTACGAGCAGTACTTC. Encoded protein: CASSEEGGGVGYEQYF.